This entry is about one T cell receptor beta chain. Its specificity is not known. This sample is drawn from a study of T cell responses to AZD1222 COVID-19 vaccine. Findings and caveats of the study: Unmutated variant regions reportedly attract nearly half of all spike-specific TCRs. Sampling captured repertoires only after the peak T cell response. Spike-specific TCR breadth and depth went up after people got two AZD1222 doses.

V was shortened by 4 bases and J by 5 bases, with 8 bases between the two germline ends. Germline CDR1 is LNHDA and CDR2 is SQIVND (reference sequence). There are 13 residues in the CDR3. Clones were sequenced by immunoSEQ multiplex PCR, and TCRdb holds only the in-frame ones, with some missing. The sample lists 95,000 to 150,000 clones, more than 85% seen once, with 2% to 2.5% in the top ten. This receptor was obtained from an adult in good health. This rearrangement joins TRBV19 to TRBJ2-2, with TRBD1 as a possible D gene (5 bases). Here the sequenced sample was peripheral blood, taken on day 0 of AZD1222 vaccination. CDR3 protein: CASSTSGTGELFF. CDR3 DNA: TGTGCCAGTAGTACCTCAGGGACCGGGGAGCTGTTTTTT.